A selection of T cell receptor beta chains follows, all from one sample in a study of blood T cell repertoires in COVID-19. Repertoires were generated with immunoSEQ multiplex PCR, while TCRdb's copy carries only in-frame clones and drops some. This repertoire shows approximately 280,000 clones, around 85% found once; its top ten account for roughly 4.6%. Sequences were obtained from peripheral blood. The source of these receptors is a man over 45 with active or convalescent COVID-19. CDR3s include the opening cysteine and the closing phenylalanine or tryptophan. The D gene is left open where the match is weak. Rows give clone size only sometimes, using once, few, many, or a class for an expanded clone.

d_gene | abundance | j_gene | v_gene | CDR3nt | CDR3aa
TRBD2 | . | TRBJ2-1 | TRBV3-1/TRBV3-2 | TGTGCCAGCGGCACCGGGACTAGCGGGAATGAGCAGTTCTTC | CASGTGTSGNEQFF
TRBD1 | . | TRBJ1-2 | TRBV7-9 | TGTGCCAGCAGCGACGTGGGGACAGGGGTCTATGGCTACACCTTC | CASSDVGTGVYGYTF
TRBD2 | . | TRBJ2-7 | TRBV11-2 | TGTGCCAGCCAACCCGGACGGGAGCGGGGAGCCTACGAGCAGTACTTC | CASQPGRERGAYEQYF
. | . | TRBJ2-5 | TRBV6-5 | TGTGCCAGCAAGGGGCCCCCCTCGTGGGAGACCCAGTACTTC | CASKGPPSWETQYF
TRBD2 | . | TRBJ2-1 | TRBV5-1 | TGCGCCAGCAGCGCTGGGACTAGCGACTACAATGAGCAGTTCTTC | CASSAGTSDYNEQFF
. | once | TRBJ1-5 | TRBV3-1/TRBV3-2 | TGTGCCAGCAGCCCATCGGGGACAAATCAGCCCCAGCATTTT | CASSPSGTNQPQHF
TRBD2 | . | TRBJ2-2 | TRBV7-2 | TGTGCCAGCAGCCCAGGACTAGCGGGGCCCTACACCGGGGAGCTGTTTTTT | CASSPGLAGPYTGELFF
. | . | TRBJ1-2 | TRBV6-6 | TGTGCCAGCAGTTACGGAGAAGCGGGCTACACCTTC | CASSYGEAGYTF
. | . | TRBJ2-2 | TRBV29-1 | TGCAGCATGAGCAGGGGCCGGACCGGGGAGCTGTTTTTT | CSMSRGRTGELFF
TRBD1 | . | TRBJ2-7 | TRBV5-1 | TGCGCCAGCAGCTTGGACTCGGGACAGTATACCTCCTACGAGCAGTACTTC | CASSLDSGQYTSYEQYF
. | . | TRBJ2-1 | TRBV6-2/TRBV6-3 | TGTGCCAGCAGTTCCGGGAGAAACAATGAGCAGTTCTTC | CASSSGRNNEQFF
. | . | TRBJ2-2 | TRBV9 | TGTGCCAGCAGCGCCCCCGGAGTCCCCCCCGGGGAGCTGTTTTTT | CASSAPGVPPGELFF
TRBD1 | . | TRBJ1-6 | TRBV7-9 | TGTGCCAGCAGCTCGACAGGGAACTCACCCCTCCACTTT | CASSSTGNSPLHF
. | . | TRBJ2-1 | TRBV10-1 | TGCGCCAGCAGCTCGGACCGGGGAGTGTCAATAGAGCAGTTCTTC | CASSSDRGVSIEQFF
. | . | TRBJ2-2 | TRBV11-2 | TGTGCCAGCAGCCGTCAGCGAACGGCGGAGCTGTTTTTT | CASSRQRTAELFF
. | . | TRBJ2-7 | TRBV7-2 | TGTGCCAGCAGCTTAGTCGCCCCTACCTACGAGCAGTACTTC | CASSLVAPTYEQYF
. | . | TRBJ1-3 | TRBV19 | TGTGCCAGTAGTATCCCGGGGAACGGAAACACCATATATTTT | CASSIPGNGNTIYF
TRBD1 | once | TRBJ1-2 | TRBV11-3 | TGTGCCAGCAGCTTCGCCCGACAGGGGATCAGGGAGGCCTACACCTTC | CASSFARQGIREAYTF
. | . | TRBJ1-1 | TRBV11-1 | TGTGCCAGCACTCCGGGACACTTGAACACTGAAGCTTTCTTT | CASTPGHLNTEAFF
TRBD2 | . | TRBJ2-5 | TRBV7-3 | TGTGCCAGCAGCTTGATCCCAGCGGGAGGGCCCCCACAAGAGACCCAGTACTTC | CASSLIPAGGPPQETQYF
. | once | TRBJ1-6 | TRBV7-2 | TGTGCCAGCAGCCTCCAACAATCGGGCAGCGGTTCACCCCTCCACTTT | CASSLQQSGSGSPLHF
. | . | TRBJ1-5 | TRBV2 | TGTGCCAGCAGTGAGGGGGGATATAGCAATCAGCCCCAGCATTTT | CASSEGGYSNQPQHF
TRBD1 | once | TRBJ2-3 | TRBV3-1/TRBV3-2 | TGTGCCAGCAGCCCGGCAGGGGGAAGCACAGATACGCAGTATTTT | CASSPAGGSTDTQYF
. | . | TRBJ2-2 | TRBV12-5 | TGTGCTAGTGGTTTGAGGGTTAGGGGGAACACCGGGGAGCTGTTTTTT | CASGLRVRGNTGELFF
TRBD2 | . | TRBJ2-5 | TRBV4-1 | TGCGCCATCGGGCAGGCTAGCGGGAGAGAGACCCAGTACTTC | CAIGQASGRETQYF
TRBD1 | . | TRBJ1-6 | TRBV7-9 | TGTGCCAGCAGCCCGCAGGGGGCCTATAATTCACCCCTCCACTTT | CASSPQGAYNSPLHF
. | . | TRBJ2-1 | TRBV19 | TGTGCCAGTACCCCAGCGAGGACCTACAATGAGCAGTTCTTC | CASTPARTYNEQFF
TRBD1 | once | TRBJ1-2 | TRBV6-5 | TGTGCCAGCAGACAGGGGGGAGGCTACACCTTC | CASRQGGGYTF